What follows describes a single TCR beta chain. Its antigen is as yet unknown. The data were obtained in a study of PD-1 blockade in classical Hodgkin lymphoma. Overall study findings and caveats: Patients with a complete response exhibited baseline diversity comparable to newly diagnosed patients.

The V gene's germline CDR1 is LNHDA and CDR2 SQIVND (reference sequence). The CDR3 extends over 15 amino acids. Germline trimming cut 6 bases from V and 7 bases from J; bases unmatched to any gene: 13. The method was immunoSEQ multiplex PCR; TCRdb's version includes in-frame clones alone and lacks a portion of them. The table records under 40,000 clones, 77% of them present only once. Time point here: cycle 4 day 1 (C4D1), after 6 weeks of nivolumab. Each patient's relapse followed autologous stem cell transplantation, and brentuximab vedotin exposure varied. The chain joins TRBV19 to TRBJ2-7; 9 bases fit TRBD1. The TCR comes from a human donor with classical Hodgkin lymphoma. Sequencing used peripheral blood mononuclear cells (PBMCs), obtained before the fourth cycle of nivolumab. The CDR3 region is CASRTGTGTLGEQYF. The CDR3 DNA sequence: TGTGCCAGTAGGACCGGGACAGGGACGTTGGGTGAGCAGTACTTC.